The rows below give T cell receptor beta chains drawn from one sample of a study of cytomegalovirus exposure and HLA in healthy donors. Measured with immunoSEQ multiplex PCR; TCRdb has only the in-frame clones, and not every one. The sample has some 250,000 clones; 82% are singletons. Material for sequencing was PBMCs. These receptor sequences come from a woman aged 40 to 50 in good health and CMV-seropositive. Both conserved end residues are part of each CDR3. The order of the fields is D gene, J gene, V gene, clone size, CDR3 protein, CDR3 DNA. The D gene is left open where the match is weak. Where a row states a size, it is once, few, many or the class of an expanded clone; other rows omit it.

TRBD1	TRBJ1-1	TRBV7-9	NA	CASSPPRQGDTEAFF	TGTGCCAGCAGCCCCCCCCGACAGGGGGACACTGAAGCTTTCTTT
NA	TRBJ1-2	TRBV30	NA	CAWSVMGRGFGYTF	TGTGCCTGGAGTGTAATGGGCAGGGGTTTTGGCTACACCTTC
NA	TRBJ2-1	TRBV5-6	NA	CASSPLGPAYNEQFF	TGTGCCAGCAGCCCCCTGGGCCCGGCCTACAATGAGCAGTTCTTC
NA	TRBJ2-1	TRBV27	NA	CAIPGHYYNEQFF	TGTGCCATCCCCGGACACTACTACAATGAGCAGTTCTTC
NA	TRBJ1-4	TRBV30	NA	CAWVEQGSGEKLFF	TGTGCCTGGGTGGAGCAGGGTAGTGGAGAAAAACTGTTTTTT
TRBD1	TRBJ2-3	TRBV5-4	NA	CASSLRQGAPDTQYF	TGTGCCAGCAGCTTGAGGCAGGGGGCGCCCGATACGCAGTATTTT
TRBD1	TRBJ1-2	TRBV7-8	NA	CASSLALDRRNGYTF	TGTGCCAGCAGCTTGGCACTGGACAGGCGAAACGGCTACACCTTC
NA	TRBJ1-1	TRBV7-2	few	CASSARAGTEAFF	TGTGCCAGCAGCGCCAGGGCTGGAACTGAAGCTTTCTTT
NA	TRBJ1-5	TRBV4-1	NA	CASSQDQAGVGNQPQHF	TGCGCCAGCAGCCAAGATCAGGCGGGAGTAGGCAATCAGCCCCAGCATTTT
NA	TRBJ1-2	TRBV15	NA	CATSRDFIPGRYGYTF	TGTGCCACCAGCAGAGATTTCATTCCGGGGAGATATGGCTACACCTTC
NA	TRBJ1-5	TRBV15	NA	CATSRASQPQHF	TGTGCCACCAGCAGAGCTTCGCAGCCCCAGCATTTT
TRBD1	TRBJ1-6	TRBV7-9	NA	CASSPSGQGWNSPLHF	TGTGCCAGCAGCCCCTCGGGACAGGGGTGGAATTCACCCCTCCACTTT
TRBD1	TRBJ2-3	TRBV9	NA	CASSALGQGSTDTQYF	TGTGCCAGCAGCGCCCTGGGACAGGGGTCGACAGATACGCAGTATTTT